What follows are 13 T cell receptor beta chains derived from one specimen sequenced in a study of cytomegalovirus exposure and HLA in healthy donors. 60 Vbeta and 13 Jbeta primers were used in PCR. Assay used: immunoSEQ multiplex PCR; TCRdb lists only in-frame clones, some missing. The table lists approximately 97,000 clones, 81% of them singletons, with under 5.5% in the top ten. What was sequenced was PBMCs. Receptors originate from a woman aged 70 to 79 in good health and CMV-seropositive.

The chain couples TRBV10-2 to TRBJ2-1; the match to TRBD2 covers 7 bases. The V and J ends lost 6 bases and 5 bases, in that order; junction bases with no gene match: 10. Per germline, CDR1 WSHSY and CDR2 SAAADI. This CDR3 comprises 15 residues. CDR3 coding DNA: TGCGCCAGCAGGAGCGGGCTAGCGGAACACAATGAGCAGTTCTTC. Its protein is CASRSGLAEHNEQFF.

V gene TRBV25-1 combines with J gene TRBJ1-1; D is perhaps TRBD1 (5 bases). The length of the CDR3 is 14 residues. Germline V lookup: CDR1 MGHDK, CDR2 SYGVNS. V gave up 4 bases and J gave up 2 bases, with 11 bases separating them. The CDR3 region has the DNA TGTGCCAGCAGTGGGACAATAGGTAACACTGAAGCTTTCTTT. Its protein is CASSGTIGNTEAFF.

This sequence joins TRBV7-3 and TRBJ2-2; perhaps TRBD1 as D (6 bases). The germline V and J ends were trimmed by 2 bases and 4 bases, with 8 bases remaining between them. Germline CDR1 SGHTA, CDR2 FQGTGA. There are 14 residues in the CDR3. Here the CDR3 DNA reads TGTGCCAGCAGCTTAGGGGGCAGCACCGGGGAGCTGTTTTTT. Translated, it gives CASSLGGSTGELFF.

The chain combines TRBV30 with TRBJ2-3, with D tentatively TRBD1 (5 bases). V lost 4 bases, J lost 3 bases, and 5 bases lay in between. In germline, CDR1 is GTSNPN, CDR2 SVGIG (reference sequence). CDR3 size: 11 residues. This CDR3 reads CAWTGTDTQYF. In DNA form, the CDR3 reads TGTGCCTGGACAGGGACAGATACGCAGTATTTT.

The genes are TRBV20-1 and TRBJ2-4; D possibly corresponds to TRBD2 (7 bases). CDR1 and CDR2 from the germline V gene are DFQATT and SNEGSKA (reference sequence). There are 11 residues in the CDR3. V lost 5 bases, J lost 14 bases, and 16 bases lay in between. DNA for the CDR3: TGCAGTGCTCCTGAGAGGGGGGGAGAGTACTTC. Translation: CSAPERGGEYF.

The chain combines TRBV7-3 with TRBJ2-4, with D possibly being TRBD1 (5 bases). Trimming shortened V by 4 bases and J by 4 bases, and 8 bases separated the two germline ends. Per the germline V gene, CDR1 is SGHTA and CDR2 is FQGTGA. This CDR3 contains 13 residues. This CDR3 reads CASSSDRKNIQYF. CDR3 bases: TGTGCCAGCAGCTCAGACAGAAAAAACATTCAGTACTTC. Looking up the rest from reference TRBV7-3 and TRBJ2-4 gives the full variable domain: GAGVSQTPSNKVTEKGKYVELRCDPISGHTALYWYRQSLGQGPEFLIYFQGTGAADDSGLPNDRFFAVRPEGSVSTLKIQRTERGDSAVYLCASSSDRKNIQYFGAGTRLSVL.

With respect to this clone: At one end, the junction sequence differs from germline, possibly due to a read error. The V gene is TRBV7-9, the J gene TRBJ2-2; 11 bases map to TRBD2. Per the germline V gene, CDR1 is SEHNR and CDR2 is FQNEAQ (reference sequence). This CDR3 is 18 amino acids long. CDR3 bases: TGTTCCAGCAGCCAACCGAGACTAGCGGGACAGAACACCGGGGAGCTGTTTTTT. Protein sequence: CSSSQPRLAGQNTGELFF.

V usage is TRBV7-2 and J usage is TRBJ2-1, with TRBD2 as a possible D gene (5 bases). CDR3 length equals 13 residues. V was pared by 5 bases and J by 9 bases, with 14 bases between. Germline loops: CDR1 SGHTA, CDR2 FQGNSA. In nucleotides, the CDR3 is TGTGCCAGCAGCCGAGAGGTCCGGGGTGAGCAGTTCTTC. Its translation is CASSREVRGEQFF.

The chain is built from TRBV18 and TRBJ1-3; 7 nucleotides match TRBD1. Looked up from germline, CDR1 is KGHSH and CDR2 is LQKENI. The CDR3 sequence is 14 residues long. The V gene end was trimmed by 3 bases and the J gene end by 2 bases; junction bases not matched to a gene: 1. CDR3 DNA sequence: TGTGCCAGCTCACCCGACAGGGCTGGAAACACCATATATTTT. Encoded protein: CASSPDRAGNTIYF. The full variable domain, completed using reference TRBV18 and TRBJ1-3, is NAGVMQNPRHLVRRRGQEARLRCSPMKGHSHVYWYRQLPEEGLKFMVYLQKENIIDESGMPKERFSAEFPKEGPSILRIQQVVRGDSAAYFCASSPDRAGNTIYFGEGSWLTVV.

In this sample, this clone turned up once. For the CDR3, the DNA is TGCAGCGCATCCCGGGGTAGCGGGAGTTCCTACAATGAGCAGTTCTTC. Residues: CSASRGSGSSYNEQFF. V and J are TRBV29-1 and TRBJ2-1, with TRBD2 identical over 9 bases. V dropped 7 bases and J dropped 1; count of bases not matched to a gene: 11. CDR1 is SQVTM and CDR2 is ANQGSEA in the germline V gene. The CDR3 is made up of 16 amino acids.

This clone showed up just once. The chain links TRBV2 to TRBJ2-2; D is unclear. This CDR3 comprises 13 residues. CDR1 is SNHLY, CDR2 FYNNEI, per germline. V lost 4 bases to trimming and J lost 4 bases, with 7 bases between them. The CDR3: CASSVTATGELFF. CDR3 DNA sequence: TGTGCCAGCAGTGTCACAGCCACCGGGGAGCTGTTTTTT.

The chain employs TRBV6-5 and TRBJ2-5; tentative D call: TRBD2 (5 bases). The germline V gene has CDR1 MNHEY and CDR2 SVGAGI. This CDR3 is built from 14 residues. The V gene lost 6 bases and the J gene lost 1 base, with 12 bases spanning the gap. The CDR3 DNA is TGTGCCAGCAGACCCGGACTGACCCAAGAGACCCAGTACTTC. Translation gives CASRPGLTQETQYF.

This clone was counted a few times. The chain carries TRBV19 and TRBJ1-4; 7 bases fit TRBD1. CDR1 and CDR2 from the germline V gene are LNHDA and SQIVND (reference sequence). V lost 5 bases, J lost 8 bases, and 5 bases stayed unmatched. The CDR3 totals 13 residues. CDR3 protein: CASSDRAREKLFF. The CDR3 DNA follows: TGTGCCAGTAGTGACAGGGCGAGAGAAAAACTGTTTTTT.